Shown below are 20 T cell receptor beta chains from a single sample sequenced in a study of blood T cells in healthy people across ages. Alongside a J-beta primer mix, a sample-barcoded 5' primer served in a second PCR lasting about 6 to 11 cycles. A single record per CDR3 protein comes from TCRdb applying MiXCR to the 5' RACE reads. This sample yields 1.5 million to 2 million distinct CDR3 sequences, of which approximately 30% are seen a single time; 7.7% belongs to the top ten. What was sequenced was blood. These receptors were taken from a woman aged 25 to 45 in good health.

This clonotype came up many times. J is TRBJ2-1 and V is TRBV12-3 or TRBV12-4, with D possibly matching TRBD1 (5 bases). The CDR3 covers 14 residues. Trimming pared 0 bases from V and 7 bases from J, leaving 10 bases between. The CDR3 nucleotides are TGTGCCAGCAGTTTAGCGGGGCCAACGAATGAGCAGTTCTTC. Encoded protein: CASSLAGPTNEQFF.

The rearrangement joins TRBV9 to TRBJ1-3, with D maybe TRBD1 (5 bases). CDR3 size: 16 residues. Germline V CDR1 and CDR2: SGDLS, YYNGEE. Between the trimmed V and J ends, which lost 3 bases and 0 bases, there was a span of 13 bases. The CDR3 DNA reads TGTGCCAGCAGCGCGACCGGGACGGACTCTGGAAACACCATATATTTT. Translating it yields CASSATGTDSGNTIYF.

This chain connects TRBV20-1 to TRBJ2-2, with D perhaps TRBD2 (5 bases). Trimming stripped 0 bases from V and 7 bases from J, with 15 bases between. The CDR3 is 15 amino acids. Germline CDR1 reads DFQATT; CDR2 reads SNEGSKA (reference sequence). The CDR3 loop is CSARDTTSRGGELFF. The DNA for the CDR3 is TGCAGTGCTAGAGATACGACCTCCCGGGGCGGGGAGCTGTTTTTT.

The chain joins TRBV10-3 to TRBJ1-1; perhaps TRBD1 as D (5 bases). With 6 bases removed from V and 0 bases from J, the gap between germline ends came to 11 bases. The CDR3 runs to 14 residues. CDR1 and CDR2 from the germline V gene are ENHRY and SYGVKD. The CDR3 here is CAISFDSMNTEAFF. The CDR3 DNA reads TGTGCCATCAGCTTCGACAGCATGAACACTGAAGCTTTCTTT.

This clonotype was observed many times. The chain links TRBV20-1 to TRBJ2-7, with TRBD2 identical over 9 bases. V shed 3 bases and J 6 bases; nucleotides not matched to a gene: 9. This CDR3 contains 14 residues. The germline V gene encodes CDR1 DFQATT and CDR2 SNEGSKA (reference sequence). The CDR3 spells CSASRAGGSGEQYF. CDR3 nucleotides: TGCAGTGCTAGCAGGGCGGGAGGGTCCGGCGAGCAGTACTTC.

The rearrangement joins TRBV20-1 to TRBJ2-5, with 7 nucleotides matching TRBD2. Germline trimming cut 3 bases from V and 6 bases from J; bases unmatched to any gene: 1. In germline, CDR1 is DFQATT, CDR2 SNEGSKA (reference sequence). This CDR3 region has 11 residues. The CDR3 DNA is TGCAGTGCTAGCAGCGGGAAGACCCAGTACTTC. It yields the protein CSASSGKTQYF.

On this clonotype itself: The final CDR3 position lacks the conserved phenylalanine or tryptophan, pointing to a likely read error. This chain uses TRBV20-1 with TRBJ2-7; no reliable D call. The CDR3 is 13 residues long. CDR1 DFQATT and CDR2 SNEGSKA come from the germline V gene (reference sequence). Trimming stripped 2 bases from V and 6 bases from J, with 14 bases between. The CDR3 sequence is CSARPSRSLEQYL. The CDR3 coding sequence is TGCAGTGCTAGACCCTCGAGATCCCTCGAGCAGTACTTG.

V and J are TRBV27 and TRBJ2-3, with D unresolved. The V and J ends lost 8 bases and 1 base respectively, with 16 bases between them. Germline loops: CDR1 MNHEY, CDR2 SMNVEV (reference sequence). CDR3 length: 15 amino acids. The CDR3, as DNA: TGTGCCAGCTGGCGGCTAGGTAGGGGCACAGATACGCAGTATTTT. Its translation is CASWRLGRGTDTQYF.

Many counts were recorded for this clonotype. CDR3 sequence (DNA): TGCAGTGCTAGAGATCGGACTAGCGTGGAGCAGTACTTC. This gives the protein CSARDRTSVEQYF. The V call is TRBV20-1, the J call TRBJ2-7; TRBD2 matches at 9 bases. The CDR3 runs 13 residues. The ends lost 0 bases at V and 7 bases at J; junction bases unmatched: 4. Germline V lookup: CDR1 DFQATT, CDR2 SNEGSKA (reference sequence).

As DNA, the CDR3 is TGCGCCAGCAGCTGGGGGACAGGGGGCATAGGGCAGTACTTC. The encoded protein is CASSWGTGGIGQYF. This chain uses TRBV5-1 with TRBJ2-4; 12 bases agree with TRBD1. V dropped 3 bases and J dropped 13; count of bases not matched to a gene: 8. Germline CDR1 SGHRS, CDR2 YFSETQ. This CDR3 has 14 amino acids.

The J gene is TRBJ2-7, the V gene TRBV4-2; D is possibly TRBD2 (6 bases). This CDR3 comprises 16 residues. Germline V CDR1 and CDR2: LGHNA, YNFKEQ. Trimming removed 0 bases from V and 3 bases from J, with 15 bases in between. DNA of the CDR3: TGTGCCAGCAGCCAAGAAAGCGGCCTAGCGAACTACGAGCAGTACTTC. Its protein is CASSQESGLANYEQYF.

This clonotype showed up just a few times. V and J are TRBV7-2 and TRBJ2-5; a possible D gene is TRBD1 (6 bases). The CDR3 contains 16 residues. V gave up 1 base and J gave up 5 bases, with 17 bases separating them. Germline CDR1 reads SGHTA; CDR2 reads FQGNSA. The CDR3 coding sequence is TGTGCCAGCAGCTTAGACTGGCAGGGGTCAGGCGAGACCCAGTACTTC. It specifies CASSLDWQGSGETQYF.

This clonotype has at least ten counts. The chain carries TRBV12-3 or TRBV12-4 and TRBJ2-1; 10 bases agree with TRBD2. The CDR3 runs 16 residues. With V trimmed by 3 bases and J by 2 bases, 4 bases remained unmatched. In DNA, the CDR3 is TGTGCCAGCAGTTTTTCTAGCGGGAGCCCCTACAATGAGCAGTTCTTC. This translates into CASSFSSGSPYNEQFF.

The V gene is TRBV3-1, the J gene TRBJ2-5; the match to TRBD2 covers 7 bases. V lost 0 bases and J lost 9; bases outside the gene matches: 7. Germline CDR1 LGHDT, CDR2 YNNKEL (reference sequence). The CDR3 consists of 14 residues. In DNA form, the CDR3 reads TGTGCCAGCAGCCAAGACCGGTCCGCGGGGGCCCAGTACTTC. It encodes CASSQDRSAGAQYF.

This clonotype was recorded a few times. The chain is built from TRBV7-9 and TRBJ2-3, with 11 bases identical to TRBD2. Germline assignment: CDR1 SEHNR and CDR2 FQNEAQ (reference sequence). This CDR3 spans 16 amino acids. The V segment lost 5 bases and the J segment 3 bases; nucleotides outside the gene matches: 7. The CDR3 reads CASSPSGLAETDTQYF. CDR3 in DNA: TGTGCCAGCAGCCCTTCGGGACTAGCGGAAACAGATACGCAGTATTTT.

The V gene is TRBV7-9, the J gene TRBJ1-1; D gene uncertain. The CDR3 has 15 amino acids. Germline loops: CDR1 SEHNR, CDR2 FQNEAQ (reference sequence). Trimming removed 3 bases from V and 0 bases from J, with 11 bases in between. DNA of the CDR3: TGTGCCAGCAGCTTTGAAACCACTATGAACACTGAAGCTTTCTTT. The encoded protein is CASSFETTMNTEAFF.

In this sample, this clonotype turned up many times. The rearrangement links TRBV20-1 to TRBJ1-4; no definite D call. CDR1 and CDR2 from the germline V gene are DFQATT and SNEGSKA (reference sequence). The CDR3 has 13 residues. Trimming pared 3 bases from V and 4 bases from J, leaving 9 bases between. The CDR3 loop is CSASRTFNEKLFF. The DNA for the CDR3 is TGCAGTGCTAGCAGAACCTTTAATGAAAAACTGTTTTTT.

Notes on this clonotype: This could be a read error, since a much larger clone is one nucleotide away. This chain links TRBV20-1 with TRBJ1-5; D gene uncertain. V was clipped by 0 bases and J by 4 bases, with 16 bases between them. The CDR3 runs to 16 residues. In germline, CDR1 is DFQATT, CDR2 SNEGSKA (reference sequence). The CDR3 nucleotides read TGCAGTGCTAGAGATCTTAGGAACAGTCTAAATCAGCCCCAGCATTTT. Protein product: CSARDLRNSLNQPQHF.

The sample holds many counts of this clonotype. The chain carries TRBV28 and TRBJ2-7; D may be TRBD1 (6 bases). Germline V gene data show CDR1 as MDHEN and CDR2 as SYDVKM. The CDR3 totals 14 residues. Trimming stripped 6 bases from V and 4 bases from J, with 16 bases between. CDR3 nucleotide sequence: TGTGCCAGCAGCTTGGAACAGGGATTATACGAGCAGTACTTC. Translating it yields CASSLEQGLYEQYF.

This clonotype has only a few counts. The genes are TRBV19 and TRBJ2-4, with 7 bases aligning to TRBD2. This CDR3 spans 16 amino acids. The V segment lost 7 bases and the J segment 8 bases; nucleotides outside the gene matches: 17. CDR1 is LNHDA and CDR2 is SQIVND in the germline V gene (reference sequence). Here the CDR3 DNA reads TGTGCCAGTATAGGTTGCCTAGCGGCCCGACGGGACATTCAGTACTTC. Protein sequence: CASIGCLAARRDIQYF.